The text below deals with one TCR beta chain. The data originate from a study of shared clonotypes between healthy human individuals. Naive CD8 cells lacked CD45RO and underwent positive selection for CCR7, leaving out terminally differentiated effector memory CD45RA+ cells. The donor cohort consisted entirely of Caucasian adults residing in Nashville, Tennessee. Germline CDR1 and CDR2: SGHDT and YYEEEE. The CDR3 is made up of 16 amino acids. Unmatched junction bases numbered 9, after V lost 0 bases and J lost 5 bases. Sequenced by immunoSEQ multiplex PCR; TCRdb stores in-frame clones only, minus some. Of just over 2,000,000 clones detected, over 85% appear once; the ten largest clones hold approximately 1.2%.

This TCR was recovered from a man between 18 and 35 years old in good health. The sample comprised naive CD8+ T cells sorted from blood. This chain connects TRBV5-6 to TRBJ2-3; 7 bases are a match to TRBD2. The CDR3 coding sequence is TGTGCCAGCAGCTTGGCCATGCGGGAGCTGGTAGATACGCAGTATTTT. Translating gives CASSLAMRELVDTQYF.